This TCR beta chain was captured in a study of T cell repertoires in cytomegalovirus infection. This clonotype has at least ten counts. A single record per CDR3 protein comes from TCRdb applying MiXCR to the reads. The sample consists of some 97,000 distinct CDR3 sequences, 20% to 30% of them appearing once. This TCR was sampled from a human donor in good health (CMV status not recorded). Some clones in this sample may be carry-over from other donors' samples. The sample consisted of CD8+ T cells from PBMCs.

This CDR3 reads CASSATQGNTEAFF. The CDR3 DNA follows: TGTGCCAGTAGTGCCACCCAGGGGAACACTGAAGCTTTCTTT. The chain uses TRBV19 and TRBJ1-1; D might be TRBD1 (5 bases). The CDR3 totals 14 residues. The germline CDR1 and CDR2 sequences are LNHDA and SQIVND (reference sequence). V gave up 5 bases and J gave up 1 base, with 11 bases separating them.